This record covers a single T cell receptor (beta chain). This sample was taken from a study of blood T cell repertoires in COVID-19. For the study at large: Samples of COVID-19 (acute and convalescent) were obtained from the United States, Italy and Spain. PBMCs, B-cell-depleted T cells, or T cells provided the cDNA or gDNA that made up the material.

In terms of age and location, participants ranged from roughly 18 to 90 years and lived in roughly 22 US areas. Clones were sequenced by immunoSEQ multiplex PCR, and TCRdb holds only the in-frame ones, with some missing. The sample lists approximately 240,000 clones, 75% to 95% occurring once. This CDR3 region has 14 residues. The germline CDR1 and CDR2 sequences are SGHDT and YYEEEE. Trimming left V 0 bases short and J 2 bases short, with 9 bases between. This receptor was obtained from a woman between 18 and 29 years old who had recovered from COVID-19. Sequencing used PBMCs or T cells enriched from blood (not recorded which). V is TRBV5-6 and J is TRBJ2-7; D ambiguous. In nucleotides, the CDR3 is TGTGCCAGCAGCTTGGGACTCAAAACCTACGAGCAGTACTTC. It translates to CASSLGLKTYEQYF.